This T cell receptor beta chain is from a study of T cell responses to AZD1222 COVID-19 vaccine listed by TCRdb under 2021. With respect to the entire study: A total of 233 trial participants underwent TCR sequencing, of whom about 200 had received two doses of AZD1222 and around 26 had received two doses of the MenACWY control vaccine. Enrollment into the trials was organized by age into subgroups of 18-55, 56-69 and 70-plus years, and those subgroups contained roughly 150, 30 and 60 TCR-sequenced participants, respectively.

The CDR3 regions of human TCRbeta chains were analyzed by immunosequencing. The paper's processing steps were these. Repertoire TCRs were matched against a reference library of SARS-CoV-2-specific TCRs generated with the MIRA antigen-specificity platform. Breadth was defined as the fraction of unique TCRs that were SARS-CoV-2-associated. Depth was defined as the fraction of total T cells that were SARS-CoV-2-associated. Using the MIRA data, every spike-specific TCR was mapped to the spike region that the TCR reacted to and assigned to either a CD4 or a CD8 class. Log10-transformed breadth and depth values were compared by one-way ANOVA with Sidak's multiple comparisons tests. TCRdb provides this immuneACCESS table in a form limited to in-frame rearrangements. Some clones are lacking; in checked studies, under half of them reflect an unresolved V gene, and why the rest are absent is not known. That table gives V, J and clone size, and the DNA gave D and trimming. This sample gives about 150,000 clones in total; approximately 90% of them show up just once. The ten largest account for about 1.8% of the sample.

In its sample, this clone was seen a few times. It lacks a known antigen. No base quality values were provided; no much bigger clone lies one nucleotide off. V was cut back by 6 bases and J by 0 bases, leaving a gap of 14 bases between them. The CDR3, cysteine through phenylalanine, is 15 amino acids long. Only the CDR3 DNA is retained, 45 bases long and in frame from the first base. In the germline V gene (reference sequence), CDR1 corresponds to LNHDA and CDR2 to SQIVND. Points the paper makes about the study in general: Spike-specific TCR breadth and depth rose significantly after two AZD1222 doses compared with day 0 and with MenACWY recipients. In the small 56-69-year group, the increase in depth fell short of significance, most likely because of low power. The whole spike protein was spanned by vaccine-associated CD4 TCRs, and dominant responses were seen in regions 160-218 and 743-854. Most participants were white British and females outnumbered males, and the authors suggested that clonal diversity may have been underestimated. Only a handful of AZD1222 recipients were SARS-CoV-2 seropositive at baseline, limiting conclusions about previously exposed vaccinees. Because no samples from the day 14 peak response were available, repertoires could be characterized only after the peak T cell response. Reportedly, almost half of the unique spike-specific TCRs recognized epitopes lying outside the regions that are mutated in the B.1.351 and B.1.1.7 variants.

The time point label for this specimen denotes: about 28 days (+/-7) after the second vaccine dose. AZD1222 recipients whose second dose came at about 4 weeks and those whose second dose came at about 12 weeks were combined into one group, since spike-specific TCR depth and breadth did not differ between the two schedules. Vaccinee samples were obtained from the UK trials COV001 and COV002, which included a single-blind randomized controlled phase 2/3 trial of AZD1222 (ChAdOx1 nCoV-19) in healthy adults. For TCRbeta chain sequencing, PBMC samples from trial participants were taken at day 0 and at day 28 after the second dose.

The source is an adult who received the AZD1222 COVID-19 vaccine. This chain is built from TRBV19 and TRBJ1-2, with an unclear D gene assignment. Sequenced material: peripheral blood, taken 28 days after the second AZD1222 dose. CDR3 protein: CASSLTIGANYGYTF. DNA sequence: TGTGCCAGTAGCCTGACGATCGGGGCTAACTATGGCTACACCTTC.